This record covers a single TCR beta chain. No antigen is known for it. The sample originates from a study of regulatory T cells in long-lasting Graves disease. General study results and limits: Persistent Graves' cases showed lower TCR diversity than newly diagnosed cases.

Germline assignment: CDR1 LGHNA and CDR2 YSLEER. The CDR3 length is 14 residues. V was cut by 0 bases and J by 3 bases, with 8 bases left in between. TCR beta libraries were built with iRepertoire HTBI primers and Arm-PCR of CDR3 regions. TCRdb itself ran the multiplex PCR reads through MiXCR, one entry per CDR3 protein. The sample has about 340,000 distinct CDR3 sequences, about 19% seen once; the top ten hold around 30%. Time point described: persistent/refractory GD, antithyroid drugs over 5 years with positive TRAb. Extracted PBMC RNA gave rise to the TCR library. Diagnoses of Graves' disease were made by American Thyroid Association guidelines.

Sequences were derived from peripheral blood mononuclear cells (PBMCs), sampled when the disease was refractory, from a patient treated with antithyroid drugs. The rearrangement joins TRBV4-3 to TRBJ1-1, with unresolved D. The sequence came from a female donor with Graves disease. The CDR3 DNA reads TGCGCCAGCAGCCAAGATTGCGGATACACTGAAGCTTTCTTT. Its protein product is CASSQDCGYTEAFF.